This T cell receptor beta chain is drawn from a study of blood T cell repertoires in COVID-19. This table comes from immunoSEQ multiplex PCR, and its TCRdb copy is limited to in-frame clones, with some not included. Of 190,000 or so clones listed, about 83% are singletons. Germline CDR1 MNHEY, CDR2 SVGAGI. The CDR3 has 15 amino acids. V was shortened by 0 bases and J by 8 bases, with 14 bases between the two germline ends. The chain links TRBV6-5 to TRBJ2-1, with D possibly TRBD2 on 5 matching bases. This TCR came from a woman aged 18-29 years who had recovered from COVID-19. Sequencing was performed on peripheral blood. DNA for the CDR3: TGTGCCAGCAGTTACTCGAGCGGCTTCTGGGATGAGCAGTTCTTC. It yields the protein CASSYSSGFWDEQFF.